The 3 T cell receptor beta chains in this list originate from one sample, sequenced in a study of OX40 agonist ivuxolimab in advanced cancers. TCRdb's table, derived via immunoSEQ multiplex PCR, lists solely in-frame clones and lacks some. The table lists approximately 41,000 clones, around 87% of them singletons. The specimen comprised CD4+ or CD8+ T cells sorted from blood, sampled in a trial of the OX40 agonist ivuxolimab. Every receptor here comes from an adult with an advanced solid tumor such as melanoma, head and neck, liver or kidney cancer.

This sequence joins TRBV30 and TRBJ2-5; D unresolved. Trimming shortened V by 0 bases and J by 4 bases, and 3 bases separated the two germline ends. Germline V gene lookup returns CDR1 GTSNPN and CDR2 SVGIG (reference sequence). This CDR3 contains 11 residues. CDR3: CAWSVGETQYF. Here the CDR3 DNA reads TGTGCCTGGAGTGTTGGAGAGACCCAGTACTTC.

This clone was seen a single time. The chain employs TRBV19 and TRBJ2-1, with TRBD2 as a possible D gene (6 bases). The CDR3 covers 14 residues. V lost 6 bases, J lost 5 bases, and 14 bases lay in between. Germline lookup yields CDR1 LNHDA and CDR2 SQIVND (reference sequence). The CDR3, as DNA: TGTGCCAGTAGCCCAAGGACTAAAGACAATGAGCAGTTCTTC. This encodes CASSPRTKDNEQFF.

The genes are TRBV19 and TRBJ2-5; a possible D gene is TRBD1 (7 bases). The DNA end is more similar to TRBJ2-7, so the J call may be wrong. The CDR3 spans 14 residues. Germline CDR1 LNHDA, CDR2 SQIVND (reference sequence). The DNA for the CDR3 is TGTGCCAGTGGACACAGGGGACTCTCCTACGAGCAGTACTTC. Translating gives CASGHRGLSYEQYF.